This T cell receptor beta chain is from a study of T cells in Graves' hyperthyroidism and ophthalmopathy. The authors obtained PBMCs from about 9 ml of fresh peripheral blood. TCR beta CDR3 sequences were amplified from RNA transcripts. Primed by the HTBI set, a first-round RT-PCR was run on the TCR CDR3. TCRdb ran MiXCR on the multiplex PCR reads and lists one entry per CDR3 protein. The sample comprises hundreds of thousands of distinct CDR3 sequences, around 20% of which are singletons, and approximately 30% rests with the top ten. The germline CDR1 and CDR2 sequences are SNHLY and FYNNEI. The CDR3 runs to 14 residues. Trimming removed 4 bases from V and 6 bases from J, with 13 bases in between.

The clonotype comes from a man between 25 and 39 years old with Graves' ophthalmopathy. This rearrangement joins TRBV2 to TRBJ2-1; TRBD2 might be the D (6 bases). The sequenced material came from blood. CDR3 DNA sequence: TGTGCCAGCAGTGGGAGGGCCACGACCAATGAGCAGTTCTTC. This encodes CASSGRATTNEQFF.